This TCR beta chain originates from a study of shared clonotypes between healthy human individuals. Background on the study: There were three CD4 naive, three CD4 memory, two CD8 naive and one CD8 memory plates per donor.

There are 15 residues in the CDR3. Germline V lookup: CDR1 LNHDA, CDR2 SQIVND (reference sequence). Deletions cut 4 bases from V and 3 bases from J, with 16 bases between. Measured with immunoSEQ multiplex PCR; TCRdb has only the in-frame clones, and not every one. Of over a million clones listed, around 98% are singletons. To note about this clone: Since the CDR3 does not end with the conserved phenylalanine or tryptophan, this likely comes from a read error.

The sequence was collected from a man aged 25 to 40 in good health. This chain connects TRBV19 to TRBJ2-7; D perhaps matches TRBD2 (5 bases). The sample consisted of naive CD4+ T cells sorted from blood. The subset here: CD45RA+ positively selected. CDR3 bases: TGTGCCAGTAGTAGCTCGGGAAGATTCATCTACGAGCAGTACTCC. Translating it yields CASSSSGRFIYEQYS.